This T cell receptor beta chain was sequenced during a study of OX40 agonist ivuxolimab in advanced cancers. As for the study in general: Partial response was recorded in three patients: one hepatocellular carcinoma and two cutaneous melanoma cases.

The study's findings and limits: The investigators did not determine what antigen specificity the expanded peripheral T cells had.

Worth noting for this clone: Its matching antigen is unknown.

Some clones are missing from TCRdb's copy, which holds only in-frame ones; the method was immunoSEQ multiplex PCR. Here the sample spans fewer than 35,000 clones, 65% to 80% being singletons. The CDR3 is made up of 13 amino acids. Per germline, CDR1 LNHDA and CDR2 SQIVND (reference sequence). V dropped 9 bases and J dropped 3 bases, with 14 bases sitting between them. The receptor was derived from an adult with an advanced solid tumor such as melanoma, head and neck, liver or kidney cancer. Sequenced here: CD4+ or CD8+ T cells sorted from blood, sampled in a trial of the OX40 agonist ivuxolimab. The chain employs TRBV19 and TRBJ1-1; D is ambiguous. The CDR3 nucleotides read TGTGCCAGCTCTTATTTGGGGTACACTGAAGCTTTCTTT. This translates into CASSYLGYTEAFF.